The clone carrying this T cell receptor beta chain was detected many times. This entry comes from a study of T cells after yellow fever vaccination. Study-wide background: Each low-cell-number fraction was prepared by means of SMART-Seq v4 Ultra Low Input.

TCRdb called the 5' RACE reads again in MiXCR, with one record for every CDR3 protein. This sample has approximately 300,000 distinct CDR3 sequences; over 8.5% occur once, and the top ten carry about 3%. The CDR3 is made up of 15 amino acids. Trimming took 4 bases from V and 0 from J; bases not matched to a gene: 5. Germline V gene lookup returns CDR1 SGHNT and CDR2 YYREEE (reference sequence). The chain couples TRBV5-4 to TRBJ2-7, with 9 bases fitting TRBD2. The sample here was CD4+ T cells sorted from PBMCs, taken 45 days after the yellow fever booster vaccination. The clonotype originates from a man aged 18 to 29 who received the YFV17D yellow fever vaccine. This chain's CDR3 is CASSAAGGLSYEQYF. In DNA, the CDR3 is TGTGCCAGCAGCGCAGCGGGGGGTCTCTCCTACGAGCAGTACTTC.